This T cell receptor beta chain came from a study of T-cell reconstitution after alpha-beta-depleted transplantation in children. The study, taken as a whole, reports: Day-60 TCRbeta diversity that was high in some patients was derived from surviving recipient T cells and thymic progenitors. Reported findings indicate that, about two months after transplant, alpha-beta T cells came from several hundred expanded clones, which were derived from non-depleted graft cells. Newly generated T cells supplied most T-cell counts and diversity one year post-transplant.

This clonotype was detected only a few times. The target antigen is unknown. Trimming pared 4 bases from V and 2 bases from J, leaving 14 bases between. Per the germline V gene, CDR1 is SGHAT and CDR2 is FQNNGV. The CDR3 sequence is 16 residues long. The TCRbeta library was prepared with unique molecular identifiers. TCRdb fed the PCR reads into MiXCR, producing one record per CDR3 protein. The sample holds 85,000 to 120,000 distinct CDR3 sequences, 4.5% to 7.5% seen once. Source: PBMCs, mostly from graft donor cells, taken 60 days after TCRalphabeta/CD19-depleted stem cell transplant. The sequence came from a female patient aged 2-15 years who had a stem cell transplant for Fanconi anemia, so the T cells may come from the graft donor. The rearrangement links TRBV11-2 to TRBJ2-2, with D possibly being TRBD1 or TRBD2 (6 bases each). CDR3 in DNA: TGTGCCAGCAGCTATCGCTGGGGGGCTAACACCGGGGAGCTGTTTTTT. Protein sequence: CASSYRWGANTGELFF.